These 27 T cell receptor beta chains were sequenced from one sample in a study of T-cell reconstitution after alpha-beta-depleted transplantation in children. Unique molecular identifiers were incorporated into the prepared TCRbeta library. TCRdb analysed the PCR reads with MiXCR anew, one entry per CDR3 protein. The sample has about 29,000 distinct CDR3 sequences, under 8% seen once. This material consisted of PBMCs, mostly from graft donor cells, taken 180 days after TCRalphabeta/CD19-depleted stem cell transplant. Receptors were obtained from a male patient under 18 who had a stem cell transplant for acute myeloid leukemia, so the T cells may come from the graft donor.

This clonotype was recorded many times. The chain employs TRBV12-3 or TRBV12-4 and TRBJ1-1, with D unresolved. V was cut by 3 bases and J by 2 bases, with 4 bases left in between. This CDR3 is 12 amino acids long. CDR3 DNA sequence: TGTGCCAGCAGTTTGGCCAACACTGAAGCTTTCTTT. Translation gives CASSLANTEAFF.

This clonotype has ten or more counts. J is TRBJ1-5 and V is TRBV9, with 12 bases lining up with TRBD1. The junction had 8 bases not matched to a gene; V was cut back by 3 bases and J by 7 bases. The CDR3 contains 16 residues. CDR1 is SGDLS and CDR2 is YYNGEE in the germline V gene. CDR3 region: CASSEGPGQGAQPQHF. The CDR3 nucleotides are TGTGCCAGCAGCGAGGGACCGGGACAGGGGGCCCAGCCCCAGCATTTT.

This clonotype was detected many times. The chain employs TRBV6-6 and TRBJ1-5; D is unclear. The CDR3 is 15 amino acids. Germline V gene data show CDR1 as MNHNY and CDR2 as SVGAGI (reference sequence). V lost 4 bases, J lost 9 bases, and 19 bases lay in between. The CDR3 nucleotides are TGTGCCAGCAGTTCTCCGGGGTTAGGGATTTTGCCCCAGCATTTT. Protein: CASSSPGLGILPQHF.

This clonotype occurred many times. The chain recombines TRBV27 with TRBJ2-5; D remains ambiguous. Trimming took off 5 bases at V and 5 bases at J, with 6 bases between the two ends. The CDR3 covers 11 residues. The V gene's germline CDR1 is MNHEY and CDR2 SMNVEV (reference sequence). CDR3: CASSNSETQYF. The CDR3 nucleotides read TGTGCCAGCAGTAACTCGGAGACCCAGTACTTC.

This clonotype occurred many times. J is TRBJ1-6 and V is TRBV7-2; D is possibly TRBD1 (5 bases). Germline V gene sequence: CDR1 SGHTA, CDR2 FQGNSA. The V end was cut by 5 bases, the J end by 7 bases, with 15 bases between. This CDR3 is 15 amino acids long. The CDR3 protein is CASSLLMTDNSPLHF. The DNA for the CDR3 is TGTGCCAGCAGCCTACTAATGACAGACAATTCACCCCTCCACTTT.

This clonotype was found a few times. The V gene is TRBV6-1, the J gene TRBJ2-1; D may be TRBD2 (6 bases). With 0 bases removed from V and 4 bases from J, the gap between germline ends came to 13 bases. From germline, CDR1 is MNHNS and CDR2 SASEGT. This CDR3 region has 16 residues. The CDR3 here is CASSEAKTGAYNEQFF. In DNA form, the CDR3 reads TGTGCCAGCAGTGAAGCGAAAACGGGAGCTTACAATGAGCAGTTCTTC.

This clonotype was seen at least ten times. The chain employs TRBV20-1 and TRBJ2-7, with D uncertain. The CDR3 is 14 amino acids. The ends were cut back, 4 bases at V and 3 bases at J, with 16 bases in the middle. CDR1 is DFQATT, CDR2 SNEGSKA, per germline (reference sequence). The chain's CDR3 is CSAKDGSLNYEQYV. The CDR3 bases are TGCAGTGCTAAGGACGGGTCTCTTAACTACGAGCAGTACGTC.

On this clonotype itself: This may be a read error: a much more frequent sequence differs by one nucleotide. V and J are TRBV20-1 and TRBJ2-7; D uncertain. Trimming removed 8 bases at V and 0 bases at J, with 11 bases between. This CDR3 contains 12 residues. Germline assignment: CDR1 DFQATT and CDR2 SNEGSKA (reference sequence). The CDR3 is CSPPSISYEQYF. DNA for the CDR3: TGCAGTCCGCCTAGTATCTCCTACGAGCAGTACTTC.

This rearrangement joins TRBV9 to TRBJ2-2; TRBD2 matches 9 bases. The CDR3 has 16 residues. V shed 4 bases, J shed 0 bases, and the junction held 4 bases outside the gene matches. The germline gives CDR1 SGDLS, CDR2 YYNGEE. For the CDR3, the DNA is TGTGCCAGCAGCCCTGGGACTAGCTCGAACACCGGGGAGCTGTTTTTT. It specifies CASSPGTSSNTGELFF. Full variable domain (outside the CDR3, taken from reference TRBV9 and TRBJ2-2): DSGVTQTPKHLITATGQRVTLRCSPRSGDLSVYWYQQSLDQGLQFLIQYYNGEERAKGNILERFSAQQFPDLHSELNLSSLELGDSALYFCASSPGTSSNTGELFFGEGSRLTVL.

This clonotype was observed many times. CDR3 sequence (DNA): TGCAGTGCTGCACAGGGGTATTCTCAGCCCCAGCATTTT. The encoded protein is CSAAQGYSQPQHF. This chain uses TRBV20-1 with TRBJ1-5; TRBD1 aligns across 7 bases. The germline V gene encodes CDR1 DFQATT and CDR2 SNEGSKA (reference sequence). With 5 bases clipped from V and 6 bases from J, the junction kept 7 bases outside the gene matches. The CDR3 has 13 residues.

This clonotype appeared many times. The rearrangement links TRBV6-5 to TRBJ2-3; D is perhaps TRBD2 (6 bases). This CDR3 is 11 amino acids long. Trimming removed 9 bases from V and 5 bases from J, with 9 bases in between. Germline CDR1 reads MNHEY; CDR2 reads SVGAGI. The CDR3 is CASKEGDTQYF. The CDR3 DNA sequence: TGTGCCAGTAAGGAGGGAGATACGCAGTATTTT.

This clonotype occurred many times. The chain employs TRBV20-1 and TRBJ2-1, with no clear D. Germline lookup yields CDR1 DFQATT and CDR2 SNEGSKA (reference sequence). Trimming shortened V by 6 bases and J by 0 bases, and 24 bases separated the two germline ends. The CDR3 contains 18 residues. The CDR3, as DNA: TGCAGTGCCCCGGCGCCCCCCGAGCGTCCTTACTCCTACAATGAGCAGTTCTTC. The encoded protein is CSAPAPPERPYSYNEQFF.

The chain joins TRBV6-2 or TRBV6-3 to TRBJ2-6; unclear D gene. The CDR3 totals 16 residues. V gave up 0 bases and J gave up 2 bases, with 8 bases separating them. Germline lookup yields CDR1 MNHEY and CDR2 SVGEGT. The CDR3, as DNA: TGTGCCAGCAGTTACTCGAAACGAGCTGGGGCCAACGTCCTGACTTTC. Encoded protein: CASSYSKRAGANVLTF.

This clonotype was seen many times. The CDR3 region is CASSQGRAYGYTF. The CDR3 bases are TGTGCCAGCAGCCAGGGCAGGGCCTATGGCTACACCTTC. The gene calls are TRBV5-8 and TRBJ1-2; perhaps TRBD1 as D (5 bases). Trimming took 4 bases from V and 4 from J, leaving 11 bases between them. Germline-derived CDR1 and CDR2 are SGHTS and YDEGEE. CDR3 size: 13 residues.

In its sample, this clonotype was seen many times. This chain connects TRBV9 to TRBJ2-5; 10 bases line up with TRBD2. The CDR3 loop spans 17 amino acids. V lost 3 bases to trimming and J lost 4 bases; unmatched junction nucleotides: 12. In germline, CDR1 is SGDLS, CDR2 YYNGEE. For the CDR3, the DNA is TGTGCCAGCAGCGCTAGACGGCTAGCGGGAGAGGGAGAGACCCAGTACTTC. This codes for CASSARRLAGEGETQYF.

J is TRBJ2-1 and V is TRBV3-1; D is unclear. Trimming cost V 11 bases and J 2 bases, with 25 bases left between them. From germline, CDR1 is LGHDT and CDR2 YNNKEL (reference sequence). The CDR3 loop spans 17 amino acids. The CDR3 is CAFSLNLLEIPYNEQFF. The CDR3 DNA reads TGTGCCTTCAGCCTAAACCTCCTAGAGATCCCCTACAATGAGCAGTTCTTC.

This rearrangement joins TRBV6-2 or TRBV6-3 to TRBJ1-1; TRBD1 matches at 8 bases. V dropped 6 bases and J dropped 0; count of bases not matched to a gene: 12. The CDR3 extends over 17 amino acids. Germline V lookup: CDR1 MNHEY, CDR2 SVGEGT. Here the CDR3 DNA reads TGTGCCAGCAGCCTCAGGGGGCTACAGTCGGTGAACACTGAAGCTTTCTTT. The encoded protein is CASSLRGLQSVNTEAFF.

This clonotype was observed many times. V and J are TRBV20-1 and TRBJ2-7, with 7 bases aligning to TRBD1. Per the germline V gene, CDR1 is DFQATT and CDR2 is SNEGSKA (reference sequence). Unmatched junction bases numbered 4, after V lost 6 bases and J lost 2 bases. This CDR3 comprises 12 residues. CDR3 in DNA: TGCAGTGCCACAGGGACAGCCTACGAGCAGTACTTC. Translating gives CSATGTAYEQYF.

This clonotype was seen only a few times. The gene calls are TRBV20-1 and TRBJ2-7, with D perhaps matching TRBD1 (5 bases). From germline, CDR1 is DFQATT and CDR2 SNEGSKA (reference sequence). Trimming pared 1 base from V and 7 bases from J, leaving 14 bases between. The CDR3 is made up of 13 amino acids. CDR3 in amino acids: CSARVSRQGEQYF. The CDR3 DNA reads as TGCAGTGCTAGAGTTAGTAGGCAGGGAGAGCAGTACTTC.

This clonotype was counted many times. V and J are TRBV20-1 and TRBJ2-7; D not certain. Trimming pared 8 bases from V and 3 bases from J, leaving 17 bases between. Germline lookup yields CDR1 DFQATT and CDR2 SNEGSKA (reference sequence). This CDR3 is built from 13 residues. CDR3 sequence (DNA): TGCAGTCGGACCTCAGGATCGGGCTACGAGCAGTACTTC. Its translation: CSRTSGSGYEQYF.

This clonotype was picked up many times. The CDR3 coding sequence is TGCGCCAGCAGCCTACTCCCCACAGATACGCAGTATTTT. It codes for CASSLLPTDTQYF. The rearrangement links TRBV5-1 to TRBJ2-3; D is ambiguous. V was cut by 4 bases and J by 2 bases, with 8 bases left in between. This CDR3 comprises 13 residues. In germline, CDR1 is SGHRS, CDR2 YFSETQ.

By sample share, this clonotype is medium-sized. The rearrangement links TRBV7-2 to TRBJ2-7; no firm D call. Deletions cut 5 bases from V and 3 bases from J, with 5 bases between. The V gene's germline CDR1 is SGHTA and CDR2 FQGNSA. This CDR3 has 11 amino acids. DNA for the CDR3: TGTGCCAGCAGCCCGTACTACGAGCAGTACTTC. It specifies CASSPYYEQYF.

This clonotype came up many times. V gene TRBV12-3 or TRBV12-4 combines with J gene TRBJ1-3; 9 bases line up with TRBD1. The CDR3 is made up of 15 amino acids. Trimming removed 6 bases from V and 4 bases from J; junction bases left unmatched: 7. The CDR3: CASSLTGGWGNTIYF. For the CDR3, the DNA is TGTGCCAGCAGCCTCACAGGGGGCTGGGGAAACACCATATATTTT.

This clonotype occurred many times. The V gene is TRBV7-2, the J gene TRBJ1-3; no reliable D call. The germline V gene has CDR1 SGHTA and CDR2 FQGNSA. The CDR3 runs 14 residues. Trimming shortened V by 3 bases and J by 0 bases, and 6 bases separated the two germline ends. CDR3 sequence (DNA): TGTGCCAGCAGCTTGGGGAGCTCTGGAAACACCATATATTTT. Translation gives CASSLGSSGNTIYF. Full variable domain (remainder filled in from reference TRBV7-2 and TRBJ1-3): GAGVSQSPSNKVTEKGKDVELRCDPISGHTALYWYRQSLGQGLEFLIYFQGNSAPDKSGLPSDRFSAERTGGSVSTLTIQRTQQEDSAVYLCASSLGSSGNTIYFGEGSWLTVV.

This clonotype appeared many times. The chain employs TRBV7-9 and TRBJ2-4; tentatively, D is TRBD1 (5 bases). This CDR3 region has 14 residues. V gave up 4 bases and J gave up 2 bases, with 9 bases separating them. Germline CDR1 reads SEHNR; CDR2 reads FQNEAQ (reference sequence). Here the CDR3 DNA reads TGTGCCAGCAGCTCGGACACTACCAAAAACATTCAGTACTTC. Its translation is CASSSDTTKNIQYF.

This clonotype was seen repeatedly, ten times or more. The chain has TRBV29-1 and TRBJ1-1, with D possibly matching TRBD1 (6 bases). With 4 bases removed from V and 6 bases from J, the gap between germline ends came to 12 bases. Germline CDR1 is SQVTM and CDR2 is ANQGSEA. The length of the CDR3 is 12 residues. CDR3 nucleotide sequence: TGCAGCGTTGGGCAGGGGTTAGCTGAAGCTTTCTTT. Its protein product is CSVGQGLAEAFF.

Many counts were recorded for this clonotype. The chain recombines TRBV10-3 with TRBJ2-3, with unresolved D. The CDR3 is 12 amino acids. The germline V gene encodes CDR1 ENHRY and CDR2 SYGVKD. The V end lost 1 base, the J end lost 3 bases, and 2 bases lay between the germline ends. The CDR3 sequence is CAISELTDTQYF. The CDR3 DNA reads as TGTGCCATCAGTGAGTTGACAGATACGCAGTATTTT.